The 27 T cell receptor beta chains reported below all come from one sample, sequenced in a study of cytomegalovirus exposure and HLA in healthy donors (dated by TCRdb to 2016 to 2017). The library relied on the immunoSEQ multiplex PCR assay. A mixture of 60 forward primers for TCR Vbeta segments and 13 reverse primers for TCR Jbeta segments was used in the multiplex PCR. TCRdb re-hosts the immuneACCESS table, in-frame sequences only. Its copies lack some clones; in the studies checked, an unresolved V gene accounts for under half of them, and the cause for the rest is not known. This sample comprises 200,000 to 250,000 clones, around 89% of them detected only once. The leading ten clones occupy approximately 1% of the sample. The specimen was PBMCs. These receptors were obtained from a woman in her late teens or twenties in good health and CMV-seronegative.

The chain has TRBV7-3 and TRBJ2-7, with TRBD1 identical over 10 bases. The CDR3 length is 15 residues. V shed 2 bases and J 6 bases; nucleotides not matched to a gene: 7. Germline V lookup: CDR1 SGHTA, CDR2 FQGTGA. CDR3 DNA: TGTGCCAGCAGCTTAGTTGGGACAGGGGCTGGCGAGCAGTACTTC. Residues: CASSLVGTGAGEQYF.

The chain recombines TRBV4-3 with TRBJ1-4, with TRBD1 identical over 9 bases. Per the germline V gene, CDR1 is LGHNA and CDR2 is YSLEER. CDR3 length: 19 amino acids. V dropped 0 bases and J dropped 2; count of bases not matched to a gene: 10. CDR3: CASSQERWHRGQTNEKLFF. CDR3 DNA: TGCGCCAGCAGCCAAGAGCGTTGGCACAGGGGGCAGACTAATGAAAAACTGTTTTTT.

This clone was observed once. This chain links TRBV10-1 with TRBJ2-7; 8 bases are a match to TRBD1. Germline assignment: CDR1 WNHNN and CDR2 SYGVQD (reference sequence). V lost 6 bases and J lost 3; bases outside the gene matches: 13. CDR3 length: 16 residues. The CDR3 region is CASSRNRGQAFYEQYF. Here the CDR3 DNA reads TGCGCCAGCAGCCGTAATAGGGGACAGGCCTTCTACGAGCAGTACTTC.

V usage is TRBV9 and J usage is TRBJ2-7, with TRBD1 identical over 7 bases. V lost 4 bases to trimming and J lost 3 bases; unmatched junction nucleotides: 10. CDR1 is SGDLS, CDR2 YYNGEE, per germline. This CDR3 spans 15 amino acids. The CDR3 nucleotides read TGTGCCAGCAGCCTCGAGAGGGACAGCGTCTACGAGCAGTACTTC. Its protein product is CASSLERDSVYEQYF. The whole variable domain, filled in from reference TRBV9 and TRBJ2-7, reads DSGVTQTPKHLITATGQRVTLRCSPRSGDLSVYWYQQSLDQGLQFLIQYYNGEERAKGNILERFSAQQFPDLHSELNLSSLELGDSALYFCASSLERDSVYEQYFGPGTRLTVT.

The chain recombines TRBV5-1 with TRBJ2-1; 9 bases are a match to TRBD2. The junction had 9 bases not matched to a gene; V was cut back by 0 bases and J by 2 bases. The CDR3 length is 18 residues. Germline-derived CDR1 and CDR2 are SGHRS and YFSETQ. CDR3 region: CASSLASSSSGTYNEQFF. The CDR3 coding sequence is TGCGCCAGCAGCTTGGCCTCGTCGTCTAGCGGGACCTACAATGAGCAGTTCTTC.

This chain uses TRBV7-9 with TRBJ2-1, with 15 bases matching TRBD2. Unmatched junction bases numbered 9, after V lost 5 bases and J lost 7 bases. CDR3 length: 17 amino acids. Germline V gene sequence: CDR1 SEHNR, CDR2 FQNEAQ (reference sequence). The DNA of the CDR3 is TGTGCCAGCAGCAAGACCGGGACTAGCGGGAGGATAAATGAGCAGTTCTTC. Its protein is CASSKTGTSGRINEQFF. Together with reference TRBV7-9 and TRBJ2-1, the CDR3 gives the full variable domain: DTGVSQNPRHKITKRGQNVTFRCDPISEHNRLYWYRQTLGQGPEFLTYFQNEAQLEKSRLLSDRFSAERPKGSFSTLEIQRTEQGDSAMYLCASSKTGTSGRINEQFFGPGTRLTVL.

The rearrangement uses TRBV25-1 and TRBJ1-2, with D unresolved. Trimming cost V 1 base and J 5 bases, with 14 bases left between them. The germline V gene encodes CDR1 MGHDK and CDR2 SYGVNS. The CDR3 length is 15 residues. The CDR3 DNA reads TGTGCCAGCAGTGAATCACGGTTGGGAGGGTATGGCTACACCTTC. This codes for CASSESRLGGYGYTF.

This clone was seen only a few times. The chain joins TRBV4-3 to TRBJ1-2; weak D call: TRBD1 (5 bases). The CDR3 spans 13 residues. In germline, CDR1 is LGHNA, CDR2 YSLEER. Trimming removed 4 bases at V and 5 bases at J, with 11 bases between. This CDR3 reads CASSPGVGYGYTF. CDR3 in DNA: TGCGCCAGCAGCCCGGGGGTGGGGTATGGCTACACCTTC.

This clone showed up just a few times. The chain joins TRBV7-8 to TRBJ1-4; 7 bases line up with TRBD1. The CDR3 sequence is 19 residues long. The germline V gene encodes CDR1 SGHVS and CDR2 FQNEAQ. The V and J ends lost 4 bases and 0 bases, in that order; junction bases with no gene match: 14. For the CDR3, the DNA is TGTGCCAGCAGCTCGTCACGACAGGGCGAAGGGACAACTAATGAAAAACTGTTTTTT. Translated: CASSSSRQGEGTTNEKLFF.

The chain recombines TRBV29-1 with TRBJ1-3; D uncertain. CDR1 is SQVTM and CDR2 is ANQGSEA in the germline V gene. This CDR3 has 17 amino acids. Deletions cut 3 bases from V and 0 bases from J, with 18 bases between. The CDR3 reads CSVEYAPVKSSGNTIYF. The CDR3 DNA reads as TGCAGCGTTGAGTACGCCCCCGTCAAGAGCTCTGGAAACACCATATATTTT.

V usage is TRBV5-6 and J usage is TRBJ2-7; a possible D gene is TRBD1 (5 bases). CDR1 and CDR2 (germline): SGHDT, YYEEEE. CDR3 length: 13 amino acids. V lost 5 bases, J lost 6 bases, and 15 bases lay in between. This CDR3 reads CASSQNVGLEQYF. CDR3 nucleotides: TGTGCCAGCAGTCAAAATGTGGGGCTCGAGCAGTACTTC.

This clone was seen once. Within the sample, other DNA sequences also encode this same CDR3. The V and J genes are TRBV5-1 and TRBJ2-5, with 13 bases lining up with TRBD2. V trimming: 0 bases; J trimming: 2 bases; junction bases outside the gene matches: 1. The CDR3 has 16 residues. The V gene's germline CDR1 is SGHRS and CDR2 YFSETQ. The CDR3 is CASSLGTSGGQETQYF. Here the CDR3 DNA reads TGCGCCAGCAGCTTGGGGACTAGCGGGGGTCAAGAGACCCAGTACTTC.

The chain employs TRBV5-1 and TRBJ2-2; weak D call: TRBD2 (7 bases). The CDR3 length is 16 residues. Per the germline V gene, CDR1 is SGHRS and CDR2 is YFSETQ. V shed 0 bases and J shed 5 bases, with 14 bases lying between them. Written as DNA, the CDR3 is TGCGCCAGCAGCTTGGGCAGGGGACTACAAACCGGGGAGCTGTTTTTT. Amino acids: CASSLGRGLQTGELFF.

This CDR3 is CASTTPDRGLSEQYF. The CDR3 coding sequence is TGTGCCAGCACCACTCCCGACAGGGGACTCTCCGAGCAGTACTTC. This rearrangement joins TRBV5-5 to TRBJ2-7; 8 bases line up with TRBD1. The CDR3 has 15 residues. Germline V gene lookup returns CDR1 SGHKS and CDR2 YYEKEE (reference sequence). Unmatched junction bases numbered 14, after V lost 6 bases and J lost 6 bases.

The V and J genes are TRBV27 and TRBJ1-5; D is unresolved. Germline V gene lookup returns CDR1 MNHEY and CDR2 SMNVEV (reference sequence). The CDR3 length is 15 residues. V was pared by 5 bases and J by 6 bases, with 17 bases between. CDR3 in DNA: TGTGCCAGCAGTCTAACGGGCGGGAGGGTTCAGCCCCAGCATTTT. It is translated as CASSLTGGRVQPQHF.

This rearrangement joins TRBV5-6 to TRBJ1-2, with a tentative D call TRBD1 (5 bases). The CDR3 is 15 amino acids. Germline V gene lookup returns CDR1 SGHDT and CDR2 YYEEEE. V was trimmed by 0 bases and J by 2 bases, leaving 11 bases between them. The CDR3 region is CASSLGTGPNYGYTF. The CDR3, as DNA: TGTGCCAGCAGCTTGGGAACAGGTCCGAACTATGGCTACACCTTC.

This chain uses TRBV5-6 with TRBJ2-7; a possible D gene is TRBD2 (7 bases). The CDR3 has 12 residues. V lost 3 bases and J 6 bases, leaving 10 bases between the germline ends. Germline V lookup: CDR1 SGHDT, CDR2 YYEEEE. CDR3 loop: CASSSGGVEQYF. The CDR3 DNA is TGTGCCAGCAGCTCGGGGGGCGTCGAGCAGTACTTC.

The chain couples TRBV4-1 to TRBJ2-7; a possible D gene is TRBD1 (6 bases). The germline V gene encodes CDR1 MGHRA and CDR2 YSYEKL. V lost 1 base to trimming and J lost 0 bases, with 19 bases between them. This CDR3 contains 18 residues. The CDR3 nucleotides read TGCGCCAGCAGCCAAGCCCCTGTCAGGACAGCAGCCTCCTACGAGCAGTACTTC. Translating it yields CASSQAPVRTAASYEQYF.

The chain is built from TRBV5-1 and TRBJ2-5, with 9 bases fitting TRBD1. The J call may be incorrect, as the DNA end agrees better with TRBJ2-7. The length of the CDR3 is 14 residues. Germline lookup yields CDR1 SGHRS and CDR2 YFSETQ. The CDR3 region has the DNA TGCGCCAGCAGCTTATGGGACAGGGACTACGAGCAGTACTTC. This codes for CASSLWDRDYEQYF.

The V call is TRBV10-3, the J call TRBJ1-3; the D gene is possibly TRBD1 (6 bases). Germline V gives CDR1 ENHRY, CDR2 SYGVKD. CDR3 length: 15 residues. Trimming took off 10 bases at V and 0 bases at J, with 16 bases between the two ends. CDR3 DNA sequence: TGTGCCACCCGGTCCGACAGGAACTCTGGAAACACCATATATTTT. It codes for CATRSDRNSGNTIYF.

V usage is TRBV4-3 and J usage is TRBJ2-1; 9 bases are shared with TRBD2. The V gene end was trimmed by 2 bases and the J gene end by 1 base; junction bases not matched to a gene: 3. The germline gives CDR1 LGHNA, CDR2 YSLEER. The length of the CDR3 is 16 residues. In DNA, the CDR3 is TGCGCCAGCAGCCAACATAGCGGGGGTTCCTACAATGAGCAGTTCTTC. It yields the protein CASSQHSGGSYNEQFF.

This chain joins TRBV5-1 and TRBJ1-1; D remains ambiguous. This CDR3 is built from 14 residues. CDR1 is SGHRS and CDR2 is YFSETQ in the germline V gene. V was trimmed by 4 bases and J by 0 bases, leaving 10 bases between them. CDR3: CASSRAGMNTEAFF. The DNA of the CDR3 is TGCGCCAGCAGCAGGGCGGGCATGAACACTGAAGCTTTCTTT.

The chain uses TRBV11-3 and TRBJ1-1; a possible D gene is TRBD1 (5 bases). This CDR3 has 13 residues. V lost 4 bases and J lost 5, with 11 bases in between. Germline CDR1 and CDR2: SGHNT and YENEEA. The CDR3 region is CASSSQGRTEAFF. For the CDR3, the DNA is TGTGCCAGCAGCTCTCAGGGTCGGACTGAAGCTTTCTTT.

The rearrangement uses TRBV9 and TRBJ2-1, with 7 bases aligning to TRBD1. Losses at the gene ends were 3 bases for V and 7 bases for J; bases not matched to a gene: 10. Germline loops: CDR1 SGDLS, CDR2 YYNGEE. The CDR3 length is 15 residues. DNA of the CDR3: TGTGCCAGCAGCGGGCTACGGCAGGGGGTTAATGAGCAGTTCTTC. It encodes CASSGLRQGVNEQFF.

As to this clone: An end of the junction does not agree with germline; a read error may underlie this. The chain links TRBV10-1 to TRBJ2-7; possible D gene TRBD2, 6 bases. This CDR3 has 12 residues. The germline V gene has CDR1 WNHNN and CDR2 SYGVQD (reference sequence). CDR3 in amino acids: CASGERGNEQYF. DNA of the CDR3: TGCGCCAGCGGTGAACGGGGGAACGAGCAGTACTTC.

CDR3 loop: CASKLSGGAGDTQYF. CDR3 bases: TGTGCCAGCAAGCTATCAGGGGGCGCCGGAGATACGCAGTATTTT. V usage is TRBV27 and J usage is TRBJ2-3; 8 bases are a match to TRBD1. J was trimmed by 5 bases and V by 7 bases; bases with no gene match: 11. This CDR3 contains 15 residues. Looked up from germline, CDR1 is MNHEY and CDR2 is SMNVEV (reference sequence).

V gene TRBV5-1 combines with J gene TRBJ2-7; 10 nucleotides agree with TRBD2. V lost 0 bases, J lost 3 bases, and 3 bases stayed unmatched. CDR3 length equals 15 residues. CDR1 SGHRS and CDR2 YFSETQ come from the germline V gene. This chain's CDR3 is CASSLESSGGYEQYF. The DNA for the CDR3 is TGCGCCAGCAGCTTGGAATCTAGCGGGGGCTACGAGCAGTACTTC.